This T cell receptor (beta chain) comes out of a study of post-analysis software for immune sequencing data. Study outcomes and limitations: Four to six TRBV segments were more frequent in patients than controls; TRBV5-6, TRBV5-1 and TRBV20-1 belonged to this group.

The V gene lost 11 bases and the J gene lost 4 bases, with 11 bases spanning the gap. The CDR3 totals 11 residues. Germline CDR1 MDHEN, CDR2 SYDVKM. A note on this clonotype: Antigen: not known.

Tagging with unique molecular identifiers was a feature of the TCR beta cDNA libraries. Around 460,000 cDNA molecules came from approximately 1 to 10 million T cells. TCRdb used MiXCR to reprocess the PCR reads, holding one entry per CDR3 protein. Among around 710,000 distinct CDR3 sequences listed, about half were seen once. The sequencing sample was made of blood. The sequence came from a girl under 18 with multiple sclerosis. The chain links TRBV28 to TRBJ1-1, with TRBD1 as a possible D gene (5 bases). The CDR3 loop is CAAMGGTEAFF. Here the CDR3 DNA reads TGTGCCGCTATGGGGGGCACTGAAGCTTTCTTT.